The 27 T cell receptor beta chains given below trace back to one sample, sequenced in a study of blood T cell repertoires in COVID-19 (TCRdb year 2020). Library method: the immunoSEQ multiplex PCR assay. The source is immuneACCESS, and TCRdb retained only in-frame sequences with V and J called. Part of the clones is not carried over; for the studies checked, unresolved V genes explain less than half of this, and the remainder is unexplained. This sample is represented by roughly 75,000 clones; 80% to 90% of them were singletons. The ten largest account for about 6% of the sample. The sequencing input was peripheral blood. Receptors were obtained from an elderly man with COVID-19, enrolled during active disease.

CDR3: CASSRVANTEAFF. DNA of the CDR3: TGTGCCAGTAGTCGGGTGGCGAACACTGAAGCTTTCTTT. The V and J genes are TRBV19 and TRBJ1-1; the D is unclear. V shed 5 bases and J shed 1 base, with 8 bases lying between them. The CDR3 has 13 residues. Per the germline V gene, CDR1 is LNHDA and CDR2 is SQIVND (reference sequence).

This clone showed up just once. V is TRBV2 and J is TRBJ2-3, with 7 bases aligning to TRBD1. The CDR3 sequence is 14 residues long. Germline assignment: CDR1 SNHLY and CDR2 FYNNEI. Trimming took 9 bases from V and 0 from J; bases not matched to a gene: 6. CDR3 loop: CASHTGASTDTQYF. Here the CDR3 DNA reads TGTGCCAGTCACACAGGGGCCAGCACAGATACGCAGTATTTT.

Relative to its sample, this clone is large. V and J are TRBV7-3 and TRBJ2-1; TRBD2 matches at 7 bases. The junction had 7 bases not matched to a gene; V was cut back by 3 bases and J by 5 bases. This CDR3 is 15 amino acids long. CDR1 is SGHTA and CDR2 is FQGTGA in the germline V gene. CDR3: CASSFSGTMHNEQFF. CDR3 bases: TGTGCCAGCAGCTTTTCCGGGACTATGCACAATGAGCAGTTCTTC.

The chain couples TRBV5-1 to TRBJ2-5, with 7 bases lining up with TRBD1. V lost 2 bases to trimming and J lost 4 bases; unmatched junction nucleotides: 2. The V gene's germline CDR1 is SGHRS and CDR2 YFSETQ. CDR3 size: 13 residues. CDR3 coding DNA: TGCGCCAGCAGCTTTGACAGGGCAGAGACCCAGTACTTC. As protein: CASSFDRAETQYF.

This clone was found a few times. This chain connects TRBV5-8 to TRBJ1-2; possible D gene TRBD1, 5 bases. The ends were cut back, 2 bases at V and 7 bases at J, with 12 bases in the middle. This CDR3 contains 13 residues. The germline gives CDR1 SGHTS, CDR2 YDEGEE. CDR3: CASSFWGVSGYTF. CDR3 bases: TGTGCCAGCAGCTTTTGGGGGGTCTCTGGCTACACCTTC.

Here the CDR3 DNA reads TGTGCCAGCAAGACGACCGGGAATCAGCCCCAGCATTTT. Its protein product is CASKTTGNQPQHF. The chain couples TRBV6-5 to TRBJ1-5; D uncertain. V dropped 7 bases and J dropped 4 bases, with 11 bases sitting between them. From germline, CDR1 is MNHEY and CDR2 SVGAGI. The length of the CDR3 is 13 residues.

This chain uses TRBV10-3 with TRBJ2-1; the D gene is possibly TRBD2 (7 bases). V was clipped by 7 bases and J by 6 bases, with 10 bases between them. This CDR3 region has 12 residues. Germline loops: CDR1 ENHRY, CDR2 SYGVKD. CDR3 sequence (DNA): TGTGCCATCATGAGGGGGGGCAATGAGCAGTTCTTC. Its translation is CAIMRGGNEQFF.

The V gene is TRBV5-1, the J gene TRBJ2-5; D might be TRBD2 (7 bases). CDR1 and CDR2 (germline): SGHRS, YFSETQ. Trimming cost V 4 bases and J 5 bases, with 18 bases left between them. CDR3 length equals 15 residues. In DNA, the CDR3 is TGCGCCAGCAGCGGCGGAGGGGGGGGCGGGGAGACCCAGTACTTC. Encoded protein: CASSGGGGGGETQYF.

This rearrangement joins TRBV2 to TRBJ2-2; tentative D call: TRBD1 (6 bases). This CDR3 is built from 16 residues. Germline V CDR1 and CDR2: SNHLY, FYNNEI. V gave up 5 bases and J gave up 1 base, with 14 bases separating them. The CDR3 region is CASSRQGTLNTGELFF. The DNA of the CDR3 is TGTGCCAGCAGTCGGCAGGGGACACTGAACACCGGGGAGCTGTTTTTT.

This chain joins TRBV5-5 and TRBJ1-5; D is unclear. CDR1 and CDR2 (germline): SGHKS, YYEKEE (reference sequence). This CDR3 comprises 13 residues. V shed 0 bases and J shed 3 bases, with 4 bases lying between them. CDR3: CASSLAHNQPQHF. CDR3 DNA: TGTGCCAGCAGCTTGGCACACAATCAGCCCCAGCATTTT.

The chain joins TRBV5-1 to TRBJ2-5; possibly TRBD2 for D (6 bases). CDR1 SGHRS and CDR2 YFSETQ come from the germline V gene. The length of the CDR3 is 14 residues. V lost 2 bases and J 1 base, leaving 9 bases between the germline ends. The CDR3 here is CASSFGTLQETQYF. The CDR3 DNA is TGCGCCAGCAGCTTCGGGACTCTCCAAGAGACCCAGTACTTC.

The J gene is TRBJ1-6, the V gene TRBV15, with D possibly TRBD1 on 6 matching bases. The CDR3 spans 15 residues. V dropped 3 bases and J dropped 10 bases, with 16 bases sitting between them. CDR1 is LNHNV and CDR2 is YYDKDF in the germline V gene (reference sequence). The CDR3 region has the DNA TGTGCCACCAGCAGGATTGGGGGGGGCGACTCACCCCTCCACTTT. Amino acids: CATSRIGGGDSPLHF.

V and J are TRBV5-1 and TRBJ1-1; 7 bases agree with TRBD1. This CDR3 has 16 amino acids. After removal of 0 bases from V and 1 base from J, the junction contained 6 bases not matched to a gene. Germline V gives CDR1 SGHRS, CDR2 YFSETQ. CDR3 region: CASSLAQTGKNTEAFF. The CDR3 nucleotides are TGCGCCAGCAGCTTGGCCCAGACAGGGAAGAACACTGAAGCTTTCTTT. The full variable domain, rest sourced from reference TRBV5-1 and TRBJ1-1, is KAGVTQTPRYLIKTRGQQVTLSCSPISGHRSVSWYQQTPGQGLQFLFEYFSETQRNKGNFPGRFSGRQFSNSRSEMNVSTLELGDSALYLCASSLAQTGKNTEAFFGQGTRLTVV.

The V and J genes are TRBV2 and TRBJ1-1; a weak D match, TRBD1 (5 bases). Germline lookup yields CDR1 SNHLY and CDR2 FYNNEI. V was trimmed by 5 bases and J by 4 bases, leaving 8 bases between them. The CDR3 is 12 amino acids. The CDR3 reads CASSFDSTEAFF. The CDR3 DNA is TGTGCCAGCAGTTTCGACAGCACTGAAGCTTTCTTT.

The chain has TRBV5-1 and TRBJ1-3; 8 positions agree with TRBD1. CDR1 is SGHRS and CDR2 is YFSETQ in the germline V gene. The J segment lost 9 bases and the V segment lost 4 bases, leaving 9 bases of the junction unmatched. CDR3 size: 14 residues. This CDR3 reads CASSVDRGTGTIYF. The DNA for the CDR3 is TGCGCCAGCAGCGTCGACAGGGGCACGGGCACCATATATTTT.

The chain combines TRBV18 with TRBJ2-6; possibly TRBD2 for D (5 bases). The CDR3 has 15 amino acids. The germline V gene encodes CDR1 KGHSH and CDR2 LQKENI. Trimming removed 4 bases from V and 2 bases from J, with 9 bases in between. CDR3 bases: TGTGCCAGCTCACGAGGGAGCCCTGGGGCCAACGTCCTGACTTTC. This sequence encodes CASSRGSPGANVLTF.

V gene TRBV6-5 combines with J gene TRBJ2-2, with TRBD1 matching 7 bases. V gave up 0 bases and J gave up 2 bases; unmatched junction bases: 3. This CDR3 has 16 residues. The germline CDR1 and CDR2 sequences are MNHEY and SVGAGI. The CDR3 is CASSYSGTENTGELFF. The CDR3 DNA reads TGTGCCAGCAGTTACTCCGGGACAGAAAACACCGGGGAGCTGTTTTTT.

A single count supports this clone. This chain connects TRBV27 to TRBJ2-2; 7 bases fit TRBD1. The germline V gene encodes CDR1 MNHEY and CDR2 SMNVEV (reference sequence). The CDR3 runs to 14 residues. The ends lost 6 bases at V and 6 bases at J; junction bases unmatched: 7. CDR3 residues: CASSGTALAGELFF. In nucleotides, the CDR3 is TGTGCCAGCAGCGGGACAGCCCTCGCCGGGGAGCTGTTTTTT.

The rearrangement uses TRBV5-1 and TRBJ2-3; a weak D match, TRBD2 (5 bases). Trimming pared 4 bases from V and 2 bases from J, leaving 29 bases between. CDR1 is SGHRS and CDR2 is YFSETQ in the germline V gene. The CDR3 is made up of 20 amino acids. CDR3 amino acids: CASSRLALSDSRRITDTQYF. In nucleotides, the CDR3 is TGCGCCAGCAGCAGACTTGCCTTGTCGGACTCGCGAAGAATCACAGATACGCAGTATTTT.

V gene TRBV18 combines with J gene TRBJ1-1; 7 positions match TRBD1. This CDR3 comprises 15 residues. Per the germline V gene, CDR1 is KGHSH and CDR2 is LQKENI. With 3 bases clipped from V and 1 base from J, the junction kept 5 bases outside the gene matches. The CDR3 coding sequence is TGTGCCAGCTCACCCTCTAGGACAGGGAACACTGAAGCTTTCTTT. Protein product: CASSPSRTGNTEAFF.

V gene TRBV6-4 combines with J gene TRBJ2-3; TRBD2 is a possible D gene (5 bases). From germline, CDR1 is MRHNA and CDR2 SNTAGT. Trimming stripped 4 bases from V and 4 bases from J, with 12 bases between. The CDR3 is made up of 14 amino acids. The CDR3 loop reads CASSVLPSSDTQYF. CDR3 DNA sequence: TGTGCCAGCAGTGTCCTTCCTAGCTCAGATACGCAGTATTTT.

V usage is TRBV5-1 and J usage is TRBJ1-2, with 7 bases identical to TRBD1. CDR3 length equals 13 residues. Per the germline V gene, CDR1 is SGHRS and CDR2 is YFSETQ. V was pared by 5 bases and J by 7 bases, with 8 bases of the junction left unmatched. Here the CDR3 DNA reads TGCGCCAGCAGTCCTCAGGGGGAAGGTGGCTACACCTTC. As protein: CASSPQGEGGYTF.

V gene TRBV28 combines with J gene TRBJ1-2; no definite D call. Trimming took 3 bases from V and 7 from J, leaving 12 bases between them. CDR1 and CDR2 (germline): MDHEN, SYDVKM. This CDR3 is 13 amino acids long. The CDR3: CASSLENARGYTF. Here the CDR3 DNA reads TGTGCCAGCAGTTTGGAGAACGCACGTGGCTACACCTTC.

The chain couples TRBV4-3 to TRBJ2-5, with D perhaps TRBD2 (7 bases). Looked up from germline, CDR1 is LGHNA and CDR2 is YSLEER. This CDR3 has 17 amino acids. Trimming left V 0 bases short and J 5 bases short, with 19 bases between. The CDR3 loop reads CASSQDHARGARETQYF. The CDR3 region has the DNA TGCGCCAGCAGCCAAGACCATGCCCGGGGGGCACGGGAGACCCAGTACTTC.

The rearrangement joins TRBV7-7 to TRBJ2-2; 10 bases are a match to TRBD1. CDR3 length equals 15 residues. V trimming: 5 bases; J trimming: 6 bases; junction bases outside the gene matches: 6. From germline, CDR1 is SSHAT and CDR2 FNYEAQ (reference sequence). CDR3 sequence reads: CASSMRTGGAGELFF. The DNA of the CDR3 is TGTGCCAGCAGCATGAGGACAGGGGGGGCCGGGGAGCTGTTTTTT.

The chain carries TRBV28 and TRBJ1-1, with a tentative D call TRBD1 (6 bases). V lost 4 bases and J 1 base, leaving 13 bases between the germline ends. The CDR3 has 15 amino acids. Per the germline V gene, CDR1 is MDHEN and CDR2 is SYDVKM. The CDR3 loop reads CASSSTGKGNTEAFF. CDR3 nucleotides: TGTGCCAGCAGTTCTACAGGGAAGGGGAACACTGAAGCTTTCTTT.

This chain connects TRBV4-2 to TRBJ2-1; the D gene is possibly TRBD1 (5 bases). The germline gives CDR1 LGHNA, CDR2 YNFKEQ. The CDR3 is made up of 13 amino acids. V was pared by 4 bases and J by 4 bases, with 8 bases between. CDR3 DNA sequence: TGTGCCAGCAGCCCTACAGGTTACAATGAGCAGTTCTTC. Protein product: CASSPTGYNEQFF.